These 24 T cell receptor beta chains came from one sample sequenced in a study of beta chain features in type 1 diabetes. Reverse transcribing all isolated RNA meant expressed TCRB transcripts were sequenced. The method was immunoSEQ multiplex PCR; TCRdb's version includes in-frame clones alone and lacks a portion of them. The sample lists hundreds of thousands of clones, around an eighth seen once, with 0.017% in the top ten. Sequencing was performed on naive CD4+ T cells from blood. The receptors were gathered from a man between 18 and 29 years old in good health.

This clone was seen more than once but under ten times. This chain uses TRBV14 with TRBJ2-1; 16 nucleotides match TRBD2. Trimming cost V 4 bases and J 7 bases; bases outside gene matches: 7. This CDR3 region has 17 residues. Per the germline V gene, CDR1 is SGHDN and CDR2 is FVKESK. CDR3 in DNA: TGTGCCAGCAGCCGACATGGGACTAGCGGGGGGGAGAATGAGCAGTTCTTC. Amino acids: CASSRHGTSGGENEQFF.

V and J are TRBV7-4 and TRBJ2-1; the D gene is possibly TRBD2 (6 bases). Germline CDR1 reads SGHVT; CDR2 reads SQSDAQ. The CDR3 has 15 residues. With 5 bases removed from V and 2 bases from J, the gap between germline ends came to 13 bases. The CDR3 region is CASSIGGETYNEQFF. The CDR3, as DNA: TGTGCCAGCAGCATAGGCGGGGAAACCTACAATGAGCAGTTCTTC.

This clone occurred a few times. The rearrangement links TRBV25-1 to TRBJ2-1; D gene uncertain. This CDR3 spans 13 amino acids. Trimming took 6 bases from V and 4 from J, leaving 10 bases between them. Germline CDR1 is MGHDK and CDR2 is SYGVNS. CDR3 nucleotide sequence: TGTGCCAGCAGCCCGACTTCTTACAATGAGCAGTTCTTC. This translates into CASSPTSYNEQFF.

CDR3 sequence reads: CATSRVPGGANYGYTF. In DNA, the CDR3 is TGTGCCACCAGCAGAGTACCTGGCGGAGCTAACTATGGCTACACCTTC. This chain uses TRBV15 with TRBJ1-2; D unresolved. The CDR3 runs 16 residues. Germline V gene lookup returns CDR1 LNHNV and CDR2 YYDKDF (reference sequence). V lost 1 base, J lost 0 bases, and 12 bases lay in between.

The table lists this clone with a few counts. The chain links TRBV6-1 to TRBJ1-2; D may be TRBD1 (6 bases). The CDR3 length is 13 residues. Germline V gives CDR1 MNHNS, CDR2 SASEGT. V gave up 6 bases and J gave up 6 bases, with 14 bases separating them. The CDR3 here is CASRATGVDGYTF. The CDR3 DNA reads TGTGCCAGCAGAGCGACAGGAGTGGATGGCTACACCTTC.

This clone has more than one count but fewer than ten. The V and J genes are TRBV6-5 and TRBJ1-2; 7 nucleotides align to TRBD1. After removal of 2 bases from V and 8 bases from J, the junction contained 5 bases not matched to a gene. From germline, CDR1 is MNHEY and CDR2 SVGAGI. This CDR3 is 13 amino acids long. The CDR3 bases are TGTGCCAGCAGTTACGACAGGGTGTGGGGCTACACCTTC. It yields the protein CASSYDRVWGYTF.

V gene TRBV28 combines with J gene TRBJ2-3, with D possibly matching TRBD2 (5 bases). The CDR3 covers 17 residues. Germline assignment: CDR1 MDHEN and CDR2 SYDVKM. The V end was cut by 3 bases, the J end by 2 bases, with 18 bases between. The CDR3 nucleotides read TGTGCCAGCAGTTTGCCGCTCGGGGTAACCTTCACAGATACGCAGTATTTT. Its translation: CASSLPLGVTFTDTQYF.

This clone was counted between two and nine times. The V and J genes are TRBV25-1 and TRBJ2-6; 7 bases are shared with TRBD1. The germline gives CDR1 MGHDK, CDR2 SYGVNS. The trim removed 8 bases at V and 3 bases at J, leaving 16 bases unmatched. The CDR3 sequence is 18 residues long. CDR3 nucleotides: TGTGCCAGCCGCAGCCGGGACAGTGGAAGAGATGGGGCCAACGTCCTGACTTTC. Translated: CASRSRDSGRDGANVLTF.

The chain carries TRBV7-9 and TRBJ2-6, with D possibly being TRBD2 (6 bases). Germline-derived CDR1 and CDR2 are SEHNR and FQNEAQ (reference sequence). The V end lost 3 bases, the J end lost 2 bases, and 11 bases lay between the germline ends. The CDR3 has 16 amino acids. The CDR3 nucleotides are TGTGCCAGCAGCTTTGAGGGGAGGACTGGGGCCAACGTCCTGACTTTC. Translated, it gives CASSFEGRTGANVLTF.

The chain recombines TRBV21-1 with TRBJ1-1; the table names TRBD1, a call not compared with the DNA. TRBV21-1 is tagged as a pseudogene. The CDR3 has 15 amino acids. In nucleotides, the CDR3 is TGTGCCAGCAGAGACAGGGGACGATTGAACACTGAAGCTTTCTTT. Amino acids: CASRDRGRLNTEAFF.

The CDR3 coding sequence is TGCGCCAGCAGCTCCACAGGGGTCACCTACGAGCAGTACTTC. Translating it yields CASSSTGVTYEQYF. The rearrangement uses TRBV5-1 and TRBJ2-7; 7 bases fit TRBD1. The CDR3 has 14 residues. The germline V gene encodes CDR1 SGHRS and CDR2 YFSETQ. V lost 3 bases, J lost 2 bases, and 5 bases stayed unmatched.

V and J are TRBV10-2 and TRBJ2-1, with 9 positions matching TRBD2. The CDR3 consists of 15 residues. Germline loops: CDR1 WSHSY, CDR2 SAAADI. Trimming cost V 6 bases and J 4 bases; bases outside gene matches: 7. Written as DNA, the CDR3 is TGCGCCAGCAGAGGTAGCGGGGGAAAATACAATGAGCAGTTCTTC. This codes for CASRGSGGKYNEQFF.

This rearrangement joins TRBV5-1 to TRBJ2-1, with TRBD2 matching 8 bases. The CDR3 contains 14 residues. Germline lookup yields CDR1 SGHRS and CDR2 YFSETQ. This CDR3 reads CATSGTSSYNEQFF. The CDR3 DNA sequence: TGCGCAACTAGCGGAACCAGCTCCTACAATGAGCAGTTCTTC.

This clone was detected only a few times. The chain combines TRBV30 with TRBJ1-2, with 7 bases fitting TRBD1. CDR1 GTSNPN and CDR2 SVGIG come from the germline V gene (reference sequence). V lost 3 bases, J lost 6 bases, and 10 bases stayed unmatched. This CDR3 comprises 14 residues. CDR3 loop: CAWSVTRGLDGYTF. As DNA, the CDR3 is TGTGCCTGGAGCGTAACTAGGGGGCTGGATGGCTACACCTTC.

This sequence joins TRBV7-9 and TRBJ1-1; the match to TRBD1 covers 8 bases. The CDR3 contains 14 residues. Trimming cost V 3 bases and J 6 bases; bases outside gene matches: 6. Germline values: CDR1 SEHNR, CDR2 FQNEAQ (reference sequence). The chain's CDR3 is CASSFDRGSSEAFF. For the CDR3, the DNA is TGTGCCAGCAGCTTCGACAGGGGTTCCTCTGAAGCTTTCTTT.

The CDR3, as DNA: TGTGCCAGCAGCCCCCAGGGGGGCGCCTCCTACAATGAGCAGTTCTTC. Protein sequence: CASSPQGGASYNEQFF. The chain has TRBV7-6 and TRBJ2-1; the D gene is possibly TRBD1 (7 bases). The CDR3 is 16 amino acids. Germline V CDR1 and CDR2: SGHVS, FNYEAQ. Trimming took off 5 bases at V and 0 bases at J, with 14 bases between the two ends.

This clone showed up just a few times. The V call is TRBV5-6, the J call TRBJ2-4; D gene unclear. Per the germline V gene, CDR1 is SGHDT and CDR2 is YYEEEE. Trimming removed 4 bases at V and 0 bases at J, with 11 bases between. This CDR3 is 15 amino acids long. The CDR3 loop is CASSGGIRAKNIQYF. The CDR3 DNA is TGTGCCAGCAGCGGCGGAATCAGAGCCAAAAACATTCAGTACTTC.

This clone has just a few counts. V usage is TRBV7-8 and J usage is TRBJ1-5; no reliable D call. CDR3 size: 16 residues. V was shortened by 1 base and J by 1 base, with 11 bases between the two germline ends. CDR1 is SGHVS and CDR2 is FQNEAQ in the germline V gene. Here the CDR3 reads CASSLGGGRSNQPQHF. CDR3 coding DNA: TGTGCCAGCAGCTTAGGGGGAGGAAGGAGCAATCAGCCCCAGCATTTT.

V gene TRBV27 combines with J gene TRBJ2-1; 7 nucleotides agree with TRBD1. CDR1 MNHEY and CDR2 SMNVEV come from the germline V gene (reference sequence). The CDR3 contains 16 residues. After removal of 6 bases from V and 6 bases from J, the junction contained 14 bases not matched to a gene. The CDR3 loop reads CASSPRQGSTTNEQFF. The CDR3 DNA follows: TGTGCCAGCAGCCCCAGACAGGGTTCGACTACCAATGAGCAGTTCTTC.

The chain is built from TRBV14 and TRBJ2-1; D ambiguous. Germline CDR1 reads SGHDN; CDR2 reads FVKESK. V was clipped by 5 bases and J by 6 bases, with 17 bases between them. The CDR3 consists of 15 residues. CDR3 sequence reads: CASSTPMLLVNEQFF. CDR3 nucleotides: TGTGCCAGCAGCACTCCTATGTTGTTGGTCAATGAGCAGTTCTTC.

J is TRBJ2-2 and V is TRBV6-1; TRBD2 matches 9 bases. The CDR3 length is 16 residues. V was clipped by 2 bases and J by 7 bases; unmatched bases: 8. Germline V gene data show CDR1 as MNHNS and CDR2 as SASEGT. The CDR3 reads CASSETLAGALGELFF. CDR3 in DNA: TGTGCCAGCAGTGAAACCTTAGCGGGAGCTCTCGGGGAGCTGTTTTTT.

This clone turned up a few times. CDR3 in amino acids: CASRSTDTYEQYF. As DNA, the CDR3 is TGTGCCAGCAGATCAACTGATACCTACGAGCAGTACTTC. The V call is TRBV5-6, the J call TRBJ2-7, with unresolved D. Trimming pared 5 bases from V and 2 bases from J, leaving 11 bases between. This CDR3 has 13 amino acids. Germline values: CDR1 SGHDT, CDR2 YYEEEE.

This clone was counted only a few times. V usage is TRBV30 and J usage is TRBJ1-5; D gene ambiguous. Germline CDR1 reads GTSNPN; CDR2 reads SVGIG (reference sequence). This CDR3 has 13 amino acids. Trimming cost V 2 bases and J 5 bases, with 10 bases left between them. For the CDR3, the DNA is TGTGCCTGGAGTCGCCAGTATCATCAGCCCCAGCATTTT. As protein: CAWSRQYHQPQHF.

The chain has TRBV6-1 and TRBJ2-7; no reliable D call. Germline-derived CDR1 and CDR2 are MNHNS and SASEGT. The CDR3 has 11 amino acids. V shed 5 bases and J shed 6 bases, with 8 bases lying between them. The CDR3 spells CASSPGREQYF. CDR3 DNA: TGTGCCAGCAGTCCTGGGCGCGAGCAGTACTTC.